The 9 T cell receptor beta chains reported below all come from one sample, sequenced in a study of blood T cells in healthy people across ages. A second PCR, run for 7 to 11 cycles, used a sample-barcoded 5' primer plus a J-beta primer mix. TCRdb re-called the 5' RACE reads with MiXCR, one entry per CDR3 protein. The sample yields about 1 million distinct CDR3 sequences, more than 40% seen once. Sequencing used blood. The receptors come from a woman aged 60-70 years in good health.

J is TRBJ2-5 and V is TRBV30; D may match TRBD1 or TRBD2 (5 bases each). V was shortened by 0 bases and J by 2 bases, with 10 bases between the two germline ends. This CDR3 spans 14 amino acids. Looked up from germline, CDR1 is GTSNPN and CDR2 is SVGIG (reference sequence). CDR3 loop: CAWSVDGGQETQYF. The CDR3 DNA follows: TGTGCCTGGAGTGTAGATGGGGGTCAAGAGACCCAGTACTTC.

The chain recombines TRBV5-1 with TRBJ2-3; tentatively, D is TRBD1 (5 bases). The CDR3 is 16 residues long. The germline V gene encodes CDR1 SGHRS and CDR2 YFSETQ. V was shortened by 0 bases and J by 3 bases, with 14 bases between the two germline ends. CDR3 loop: CASSLVGRAATDTQYF. In nucleotides, the CDR3 is TGCGCCAGCAGCTTGGTTGGCAGGGCGGCGACAGATACGCAGTATTTT. Variable domain in full (rest from reference TRBV5-1 and TRBJ2-3): KAGVTQTPRYLIKTRGQQVTLSCSPISGHRSVSWYQQTPGQGLQFLFEYFSETQRNKGNFPGRFSGRQFSNSRSEMNVSTLELGDSALYLCASSLVGRAATDTQYFGPGTRLTVL.

The rearrangement joins TRBV19 to TRBJ2-1, with D possibly called TRBD1 or TRBD2 (5 bases each). Germline V CDR1 and CDR2: LNHDA, SQIVND (reference sequence). The V and J ends lost 3 bases and 8 bases respectively, with 14 bases between them. This CDR3 is built from 14 residues. The DNA for the CDR3 is TGTGCCAGTAGTATTGGGGACCGTCCATATGAGCAGTTCTTC. It yields the protein CASSIGDRPYEQFF. Full variable domain (missing parts from reference TRBV19 and TRBJ2-1): DGGITQSPKYLFRKEGQNVTLSCEQNLNHDAMYWYRQDPGQGLRLIYYSQIVNDFQKGDIAEGYSVSREKKESFPLTVTSAQKNPTAFYLCASSIGDRPYEQFFGPGTRLTVL.

CDR3 DNA: TGTGCCAGCAGTGAAAGACAGGGGAGGAATGAGCAGTTCTTC. Protein sequence: CASSERQGRNEQFF. The chain links TRBV25-1 to TRBJ2-1; TRBD1 aligns across 8 bases. Trimming took 2 bases from V and 7 from J; bases not matched to a gene: 4. Germline-derived CDR1 and CDR2 are MGHDK and SYGVNS. There are 14 residues in the CDR3.

The J gene is TRBJ2-2, the V gene TRBV20-1; D call uncertain. Germline V gene sequence: CDR1 DFQATT, CDR2 SNEGSKA (reference sequence). This CDR3 has 14 residues. Trimming left V 3 bases short and J 0 bases short, with 8 bases between. The CDR3 bases are TGCAGTGCTAGCCACACTGCGAACACCGGGGAGCTGTTTTTT. It specifies CSASHTANTGELFF.

This clonotype was observed many times. The chain carries TRBV12-3 or TRBV12-4 and TRBJ2-3; a weak D match, TRBD2 (6 bases). The CDR3 has 13 residues. Between the trimmed V and J ends, which lost 6 bases and 9 bases, there was a span of 16 bases. The CDR3 DNA is TGTGCCAGCAGCCCGCTTGCGGGAACGACGCAGTATTTT. Translating it yields CASSPLAGTTQYF.

This clonotype was seen more than once but under ten times. The chain combines TRBV15 with TRBJ2-4; TRBD2 is a possible D gene (6 bases). V lost 0 bases and J 13 bases, leaving 19 bases between the germline ends. In germline, CDR1 is LNHNV, CDR2 YYDKDF (reference sequence). The CDR3 has 15 residues. The CDR3 protein is CATSRDREQGISQYF. Here the CDR3 DNA reads TGTGCCACCAGCAGAGATCGGGAGCAGGGTATTTCGCAGTACTTC. Full variable domain (outside the CDR3, taken from reference TRBV15 and TRBJ2-4): DAMVIQNPRYQVTQFGKPVTLSCSQTLNHNVMYWYQQKSSQAPKLLFHYYDKDFNNEADTPDNFQSRRPNTSFCFLDIRSPGLGDTAMYLCATSRDREQGISQYFGAGTRLSVL.

V gene TRBV5-4 combines with J gene TRBJ1-2; D unclear. Trimming shortened V by 1 base and J by 7 bases, and 11 bases separated the two germline ends. CDR1 is SGHNT and CDR2 is YYREEE in the germline V gene (reference sequence). The CDR3 contains 13 residues. CDR3 sequence: CASSLTRLGGYTF. DNA of the CDR3: TGTGCCAGCAGCTTGACAAGGTTGGGTGGCTACACCTTC.

This clonotype was detected only a few times. The DNA of the CDR3 is TGCGCCAGCAGCCCTACACCAGGAAACTACGAGCAGTACTTC. It codes for CASSPTPGNYEQYF. The chain is built from TRBV5-1 and TRBJ2-4; D call uncertain. The J call may be faulty, since TRBJ2-7 better matches the DNA end. CDR3 length: 14 amino acids. The germline V gene has CDR1 SGHRS and CDR2 YFSETQ.